This paragraph covers one T cell receptor beta chain sequence. What it binds is not known. The data stem from a study of T cells in Graves' hyperthyroidism and ophthalmopathy. Whole-study results and caveats: In blood, most of the thyroid clonotypes expanded above 0.001 were also present. Ophthalmopathy was told apart from stable hyperthyroidism by a 13 V-J model. The model anticipated ophthalmopathy a median approximately 6.5 months pre-onset.

CDR1 and CDR2 (germline): DFQATT, SNEGSKA (reference sequence). J was trimmed by 7 bases and V by 2 bases; bases with no gene match: 4. The CDR3 runs to 14 residues. Amplified TCR beta CDR3 regions derived from RNA transcripts. Initially, a first-round RT-PCR of the TCR CDR3 employed the HTBI primer set. TCRdb independently ran MiXCR on the multiplex PCR reads; one entry per CDR3 protein. The table records approximately 380,000 distinct CDR3 sequences, around 18% of them present only once. The diagnoses drew upon clinical symptoms, serum thyroxine and TRAb, thyroid ultrasound and orbital computed tomography.

The TCR was taken from a man aged 18 to 29 with Graves' ophthalmopathy. This rearrangement joins TRBV20-1 to TRBJ2-2; 10 positions agree with TRBD2. Sequencing used blood. The CDR3 nucleotides are TGCAGTGCTAGAAGCGGGGGGGATCACGGGGAGCTGTTTTTT. The encoded protein is CSARSGGDHGELFF.